This is a list of T cell receptor beta chains from one sample in a study of cytomegalovirus exposure and HLA in healthy donors. Generated by immunoSEQ multiplex PCR, the TCRdb table keeps only in-frame clones and is missing some. This sample has 95,000 to 120,000 clones, with around 73% found just once. Sequencing was done on a sample of PBMCs. The receptors come from a woman younger than 45 in good health and CMV-seropositive. The CDR3 runs from the conserved cysteine through the conserved F or W.

V,J,CDR3
TRBV19,TRBJ1-5,CASSMGLLNQPQHF
TRBV5-5,TRBJ1-4,CASSLDRGREKLFF
TRBV19,TRBJ1-2,CASSTQQGNYGYTF
TRBV10-3,TRBJ2-5,CAISEWADQETQYF
TRBV6-5,.,CASTQLAGAYEQYF
TRBV7-9,TRBJ1-5,CASSHERAYSRDSNQPQHF
TRBV5-6,TRBJ1-2,CASSVGNNGYTF
TRBV14,TRBJ1-1,CASSLQMNTEAFF
TRBV15,TRBJ1-5,CATSRVGGQGTGPQHF
TRBV4-1,TRBJ2-7,CASSQLNWASGSYEQYF
TRBV19,TRBJ2-1,CASSRGTGGFNEQFF
TRBV5-6,TRBJ1-6,CASSLDPTARNSPLHF
TRBV7-8,TRBJ1-6,CASSLDRQPVNSPLHF
TRBV15,TRBJ2-3,CATSRDPPGGTDTQYF
TRBV5-1,TRBJ2-5,CASSSGLAGAGETQYF